This is a list of T cell receptor beta chains from one sample in a study of cytomegalovirus exposure and HLA in healthy donors. Produced via immunoSEQ multiplex PCR; TCRdb's table is partial and in-frame only. The repertoire holds 97,000 or so clones, with 70% as singletons. Sequences were obtained from PBMCs. The receptors come from a man aged 45-65 years in good health and CMV-seronegative. CDR3s include the opening cysteine and the closing phenylalanine or tryptophan. A D gene is named only where the DNA matches it firmly. Size tells how often a clone was seen (once, few, many) or the class of an expanded clone, and some rows leave it out.

d_call: -
v_call: TRBV5-1
cdr3_length: 15
j_call: TRBJ2-1
clone_size: -
cdr3_nt: TGCGCCAGCAGCTTGGGAGTTAGCTCCTACAATGAGCAGTTCTTC
cdr3_aa: CASSLGVSSYNEQFF

d_call: TRBD1
v_call: TRBV5-1
cdr3_length: 16
j_call: TRBJ2-7
clone_size: -
cdr3_nt: TGCGCCAGCAGCTTGGCCGGGACAGGGGTTGGTTACGAGCAGTACTTC
cdr3_aa: CASSLAGTGVGYEQYF

d_call: TRBD2
v_call: TRBV5-1
cdr3_length: 13
j_call: TRBJ2-1
clone_size: -
cdr3_nt: TGCGCCAGCAGCCGACGGGAGGGGAGTGAGCAGTTCTTC
cdr3_aa: CASSRREGSEQFF

d_call: -
v_call: TRBV5-1
cdr3_length: 14
j_call: TRBJ2-7
clone_size: once
cdr3_nt: TGCGCCAGCAGCGAGTTCTATGGGCGATACGAGCAGTACTTC
cdr3_aa: CASSEFYGRYEQYF

d_call: -
v_call: TRBV19
cdr3_length: 15
j_call: TRBJ2-2
clone_size: -
cdr3_nt: TGTGCCAGTAGTTTCCGTCGGCAGGGCACCGGGGAGCTGTTTTTT
cdr3_aa: CASSFRRQGTGELFF

d_call: TRBD2
v_call: TRBV28
cdr3_length: 15
j_call: TRBJ2-7
clone_size: -
cdr3_nt: TGTGCCAGCAGTCCCGGACTAGCGGGGACCTACGAGCAGTACTTC
cdr3_aa: CASSPGLAGTYEQYF

d_call: TRBD2
v_call: TRBV6-1
cdr3_length: 15
j_call: TRBJ2-3
clone_size: -
cdr3_nt: TGTGCCAGCATTCGGACTAGCGGGGGCACAGATACGCAGTATTTT
cdr3_aa: CASIRTSGGTDTQYF

d_call: TRBD2
v_call: TRBV4-1
cdr3_length: 17
j_call: TRBJ2-7
clone_size: -
cdr3_nt: TGCGCCAGCAGCCAAGCTGGACCGACAGCGGGATCCTACGAGCAGTACTTC
cdr3_aa: CASSQAGPTAGSYEQYF

d_call: -
v_call: TRBV20-1
cdr3_length: 11
j_call: TRBJ2-7
clone_size: -
cdr3_nt: TGCAGTGCTAGAGATCTCCAGGAGCAGTACTTC
cdr3_aa: CSARDLQEQYF

d_call: TRBD1
v_call: TRBV18
cdr3_length: 15
j_call: TRBJ1-4
clone_size: -
cdr3_nt: TGTGCCAGCTCGCCTCAGGGGGAATTTGGAGAAAAACTGTTTTTT
cdr3_aa: CASSPQGEFGEKLFF

d_call: -
v_call: TRBV28
cdr3_length: 14
j_call: TRBJ2-7
clone_size: -
cdr3_nt: TGTGCCAGCAGTCCCGGGACACCTACCTACGAACAGTACTTC
cdr3_aa: CASSPGTPTYEQYF

d_call: TRBD1
v_call: TRBV25-1
cdr3_length: 16
j_call: TRBJ1-1
clone_size: -
cdr3_nt: TGTGCCAGCAGCGATAGACAGGGGGCGTTGAATACTGAAGCTTTCTTT
cdr3_aa: CASSDRQGALNTEAFF

d_call: -
v_call: TRBV5-8
cdr3_length: 14
j_call: TRBJ1-6
clone_size: few
cdr3_nt: TGTGCCAGCACGACAAGCTTATATAATTCACCCCTCCACTTT
cdr3_aa: CASTTSLYNSPLHF

d_call: TRBD1
v_call: TRBV7-2
cdr3_length: 14
j_call: TRBJ1-1
clone_size: once
cdr3_nt: TGTGCCAGCAGCTCCCAGGGGGCGGGCACTGAAGCTTTCTTT
cdr3_aa: CASSSQGAGTEAFF

d_call: TRBD1
v_call: TRBV30
cdr3_length: 15
j_call: TRBJ1-5
clone_size: -
cdr3_nt: TGTGCCTGGAGGGGCAGGGGGAATAGCAATCAGCCCCAGCATTTT
cdr3_aa: CAWRGRGNSNQPQHF

d_call: TRBD1
v_call: TRBV18
cdr3_length: 15
j_call: TRBJ2-1
clone_size: once
cdr3_nt: TGTGCCAGCTCACCAAACAGGGGACCTTTCGATGAGCAGTTCTTC
cdr3_aa: CASSPNRGPFDEQFF

d_call: -
v_call: TRBV18
cdr3_length: 18
j_call: TRBJ2-7
clone_size: few
cdr3_nt: TGTGCCAGCTCATCCCTTCGACAGGTCCAAGACCTTACCTACGAGCAGTACTTC
cdr3_aa: CASSSLRQVQDLTYEQYF

d_call: -
v_call: TRBV21-1
cdr3_length: 15
j_call: TRBJ1-2
clone_size: few
cdr3_nt: TGTGCCAGCAGCAAAACGGTCCCGACAGGGTACGGCTACACCTTC
cdr3_aa: CASSKTVPTGYGYTF

d_call: -
v_call: TRBV29-1
cdr3_length: 13
j_call: TRBJ2-7
clone_size: -
cdr3_nt: TGCAGCGTTGCTGAGGGAAACTCCTACGAGCAGTACTTC
cdr3_aa: CSVAEGNSYEQYF

d_call: -
v_call: TRBV11-2
cdr3_length: 12
j_call: TRBJ2-7
clone_size: -
cdr3_nt: TGTGCCAGCAGCCCGAATGCCTACGAGCAGTACTTC
cdr3_aa: CASSPNAYEQYF

d_call: -
v_call: TRBV5-1
cdr3_length: 16
j_call: TRBJ1-2
clone_size: -
cdr3_nt: TGCGCCAGCAGCTTGGAAAGTAGGACACCGTACTATGGCTACACCTTC
cdr3_aa: CASSLESRTPYYGYTF

d_call: TRBD2
v_call: TRBV30
cdr3_length: 15
j_call: TRBJ2-5
clone_size: -
cdr3_nt: TGTACCTGTACACTAGCGGGAGGGCCGCGTGAGACCCAGTACTTC
cdr3_aa: CTCTLAGGPRETQYF

d_call: -
v_call: TRBV2
cdr3_length: 14
j_call: TRBJ2-7
clone_size: few
cdr3_nt: TGTGCCAGCACCCTAGGCGGGGGCCTTAACGAGCAGTACTTC
cdr3_aa: CASTLGGGLNEQYF

d_call: TRBD1
v_call: TRBV5-1
cdr3_length: 14
j_call: TRBJ2-7
clone_size: -
cdr3_nt: TGCGCCAGCAGACGGACAGGGGACTCCTACGAGCAGTACTTC
cdr3_aa: CASRRTGDSYEQYF

d_call: TRBD1
v_call: TRBV18
cdr3_length: 19
j_call: TRBJ2-6
clone_size: once
cdr3_nt: TGTGCCAGCTCACCACTCAGGACAGGTTTACTCTCTGGGGCCAACGTCCTGACTTTC
cdr3_aa: CASSPLRTGLLSGANVLTF

d_call: TRBD2
v_call: TRBV25-1
cdr3_length: 15
j_call: TRBJ2-7
clone_size: -
cdr3_nt: TGTGCCAGCAGTGATTTCTGGACTAGCGGGGCGATGCAGTACTTC
cdr3_aa: CASSDFWTSGAMQYF

d_call: TRBD1
v_call: TRBV6-5
cdr3_length: 14
j_call: TRBJ1-1
clone_size: once
cdr3_nt: TGTGCCAGCAGTTCACAGGGGGTGAACACTGAAGCTTTCTTT
cdr3_aa: CASSSQGVNTEAFF

d_call: -
v_call: TRBV5-1
cdr3_length: 15
j_call: TRBJ2-7
clone_size: -
cdr3_nt: TGCGCCAGCAGCTTGGGCCCCACGAGCTCCTACGAGCAGTACTTC
cdr3_aa: CASSLGPTSSYEQYF

d_call: TRBD2
v_call: TRBV5-1
cdr3_length: 15
j_call: TRBJ2-5
clone_size: once
cdr3_nt: TGCGCCAGCAGCTTGCCAGCGGGGGACCAAGAGACCCAGTACTTC
cdr3_aa: CASSLPAGDQETQYF

d_call: -
v_call: TRBV2
cdr3_length: 15
j_call: TRBJ1-1
clone_size: -
cdr3_nt: TGTGCCAGCAGTTCTCAACCGGGACAGAACACTGAAGCTTTCTTT
cdr3_aa: CASSSQPGQNTEAFF

d_call: TRBD1
v_call: TRBV9
cdr3_length: 16
j_call: TRBJ2-5
clone_size: few
cdr3_nt: TGTGCCAGCAGCGCGCGCGGGACAGGGGCGTGGGAGACCCAGTACTTC
cdr3_aa: CASSARGTGAWETQYF

d_call: -
v_call: TRBV18
cdr3_length: 13
j_call: TRBJ1-1
clone_size: -
cdr3_nt: TGTGCCAGCTCACCAAGCGACCGGGTAGGAGCTTTCTTT
cdr3_aa: CASSPSDRVGAFF

d_call: -
v_call: TRBV7-9
cdr3_length: 16
j_call: TRBJ1-5
clone_size: -
cdr3_nt: TGTGCCAGCAGCCCCATCCAAACACAGAACTATCAGCCCCAGCATTTT
cdr3_aa: CASSPIQTQNYQPQHF

d_call: -
v_call: TRBV18
cdr3_length: 18
j_call: TRBJ2-1
clone_size: few
cdr3_nt: TGTGCCAGCTCACCAGGGGTTCTCTGGCAGGGAAGGATGGATGAGCAGTTCTTC
cdr3_aa: CASSPGVLWQGRMDEQFF

d_call: TRBD1
v_call: TRBV18
cdr3_length: 16
j_call: TRBJ1-4
clone_size: -
cdr3_nt: TGTGCCAGCTCACTTCAACAGGGGGCAGTTAATGAAAAACTGTTTTTT
cdr3_aa: CASSLQQGAVNEKLFF

d_call: -
v_call: TRBV13
cdr3_length: 11
j_call: TRBJ2-1
clone_size: few
cdr3_nt: TGTGCCAGCAGCCTTGACAATGAGCAGTTCTTC
cdr3_aa: CASSLDNEQFF